This TCR beta chain stems from a study of blood T cell repertoires in COVID-19. The overall study: The United States, Italy and Spain were the sources of the acute and convalescent COVID-19 samples.

Original analysis: Scientists estimated how many nucleated cells there were by amplifying reference gene primers. Clones were read by immunoSEQ multiplex PCR, and TCRdb kept only the in-frame ones, dropping some. V and J calls plus clone size are reproduced from that table; the DNA served to infer D and trimming. The sample yields tens of thousands of clones, 75% to 90% seen once. The CDR3 length is 15 residues. The germline V gene encodes CDR1 MNHEY and CDR2 SVGAGI. Trimming took off 0 bases at V and 5 bases at J, with 8 bases between the two ends. The source is an older man with acute or convalescent COVID-19. The sequencing input was peripheral blood. The V and J genes are TRBV6-5 and TRBJ1-6; D uncertain. The CDR3 loop reads CASSYSIQNNSPLHF. The CDR3 bases are TGTGCCAGCAGTTACTCGATACAAAATAATTCACCCCTCCACTTT.